The 23 T cell receptor beta chains below were found in one sample sequenced in a study of blood T cell repertoires in COVID-19. Only in-frame clones appear in the TCRdb table, and some are missing; sequencing was by immunoSEQ multiplex PCR. Among fewer than 350,000 clones listed, approximately 86% were seen once. What was sequenced was PBMCs or T cells enriched from blood (not recorded which). All receptors come from a woman in her 40s with acute COVID-19.

This chain links TRBV5-1 with TRBJ1-6, with TRBD1 identical over 7 bases. With 3 bases clipped from V and 8 bases from J, the junction kept 8 bases outside the gene matches. This CDR3 region has 15 residues. The V gene's germline CDR1 is SGHRS and CDR2 YFSETQ. The CDR3 sequence: CASSSIGQGDSPLHF. CDR3 coding DNA: TGCGCCAGCAGCTCGATTGGGCAGGGGGATTCACCCCTCCACTTT.

The V gene is TRBV6-5, the J gene TRBJ1-2, with D possibly matching TRBD1 (5 bases). Germline V gene lookup returns CDR1 MNHEY and CDR2 SVGAGI. Trimming pared 8 bases from V and 3 bases from J, leaving 7 bases between. This CDR3 contains 11 residues. CDR3 in amino acids: CASGRDYGYTF. The CDR3 region has the DNA TGTGCCAGCGGCAGGGACTATGGCTACACCTTC.

The chain employs TRBV10-2 and TRBJ2-1, with 9 bases that match TRBD2. CDR3 length: 15 residues. V lost 6 bases to trimming and J lost 4 bases; unmatched junction nucleotides: 7. The germline V gene encodes CDR1 WSHSY and CDR2 SAAADI. CDR3 DNA sequence: TGCGCCAGCAGGGAGCGGGAGGATCCATACAATGAGCAGTTCTTC. It is translated as CASREREDPYNEQFF.

The chain is built from TRBV18 and TRBJ1-4; 9 positions agree with TRBD1. Trimming removed 0 bases from V and 5 bases from J; junction bases left unmatched: 7. The length of the CDR3 is 17 residues. Germline loops: CDR1 KGHSH, CDR2 LQKENI. In DNA, the CDR3 is TGTGCCAGCTCACCACCGAACAGGGGGCGGGAAAATGAAAAACTGTTTTTT. Its translation is CASSPPNRGRENEKLFF.

The chain joins TRBV10-2 to TRBJ2-5, with 14 bases aligning to TRBD2. J gave up 2 bases and V 3 bases, and 8 bases lay outside the gene matches. Germline loops: CDR1 WSHSY, CDR2 SAAADI. The CDR3 contains 18 residues. The CDR3 here is CASSDLGLAGGEQETQYF. CDR3 bases: TGCGCCAGCAGTGATTTAGGACTAGCGGGGGGTGAACAAGAGACCCAGTACTTC.

The chain links TRBV4-2 to TRBJ2-3; 10 bases match TRBD2. The CDR3 runs to 15 residues. CDR1 LGHNA and CDR2 YNFKEQ come from the germline V gene. V was pared by 4 bases and J by 5 bases, with 6 bases of the junction left unmatched. CDR3 coding DNA: TGTGCCAGCAGCCCTGAGCGGGGGGGAGTAGATACGCAGTATTTT. Amino acids: CASSPERGGVDTQYF.

The chain joins TRBV5-6 to TRBJ1-2, with D perhaps matching TRBD1 (5 bases). The CDR3 is 15 amino acids. The V gene lost 0 bases and the J gene lost 0 bases, with 9 bases spanning the gap. In germline, CDR1 is SGHDT, CDR2 YYEEEE. The CDR3 DNA reads as TGTGCCAGCAGCTTGGGACAGCCACCTAACTATGGCTACACCTTC. Its translation: CASSLGQPPNYGYTF.

CDR3 coding DNA: TGTGCCAGCAGCCAACATGGCCGGACAGGGCTGGGCACTGAAGCTTTCTTT. Protein sequence: CASSQHGRTGLGTEAFF. This chain uses TRBV3-1 (or the pseudogene TRBV3-2) with TRBJ1-1; TRBD1 aligns across 8 bases. This CDR3 comprises 17 residues. V gave up 2 bases and J gave up 4 bases; unmatched junction bases: 12. Germline V gives CDR1 LGHDT, CDR2 YNNKEL (reference sequence).

The chain joins TRBV28 to TRBJ2-7; 7 nucleotides line up with TRBD2. Germline V gene data show CDR1 as MDHEN and CDR2 as SYDVKM. The CDR3 extends over 17 amino acids. Trimming cost V 6 bases and J 0 bases; bases outside gene matches: 14. The CDR3 DNA reads as TGTGCCAGCAGGCGATACCCCGGGCTAGCGGTCTCCTACGAGCAGTACTTC. Translation gives CASRRYPGLAVSYEQYF.

The chain combines TRBV4-3 with TRBJ1-5; the match to TRBD1 covers 11 bases. J lost 4 bases, V lost 1 base, and 6 bases had no gene match. This CDR3 has 17 residues. Germline V gives CDR1 LGHNA, CDR2 YSLEER. Written as DNA, the CDR3 is TGCGCCAGCAGCCAAGCCTACGGGACAGGGGGGAATCAGCCCCAGCATTTT. This translates into CASSQAYGTGGNQPQHF.

The sample holds one count of this clone. This chain links TRBV15 with TRBJ2-5; the match to TRBD2 covers 11 bases. Trimming cost V 4 bases and J 4 bases; bases outside gene matches: 11. Looked up from germline, CDR1 is LNHNV and CDR2 is YYDKDF (reference sequence). The length of the CDR3 is 17 residues. DNA of the CDR3: TGTGCCACCAGCATCGCCCGCACTAGCGGGGGAGGAGAGACCCAGTACTTC. This encodes CATSIARTSGGGETQYF.

J is TRBJ1-2 and V is TRBV5-8, with 8 bases that match TRBD1. CDR1 is SGHTS and CDR2 is YDEGEE in the germline V gene. CDR3 length: 16 amino acids. V lost 4 bases, J lost 4 bases, and 12 bases stayed unmatched. The CDR3, as DNA: TGTGCCAGCAGCACACCGGGACAGGCTAAACCCTATGGCTACACCTTC. This gives the protein CASSTPGQAKPYGYTF.

The chain is built from TRBV25-1 and TRBJ2-6; D gene ambiguous. Germline V CDR1 and CDR2: MGHDK, SYGVNS. The CDR3 consists of 16 residues. The V end lost 3 bases, the J end lost 4 bases, and 13 bases lay between the germline ends. The DNA for the CDR3 is TGTGCCAGCAGTGATTACACCAAATGGGGGGCCAACGTCCTGACTTTC. This gives the protein CASSDYTKWGANVLTF.

There are a few counts of this clone. The chain carries TRBV5-5 and TRBJ1-2, with 7 bases identical to TRBD1. Germline-derived CDR1 and CDR2 are SGHKS and YYEKEE (reference sequence). This CDR3 region has 17 residues. The ends lost 0 bases at V and 4 bases at J; junction bases unmatched: 12. This CDR3 is CASSLDVGTAILYGYTF. The CDR3 DNA follows: TGTGCCAGCAGCTTGGATGTTGGGACAGCGATACTCTATGGCTACACCTTC.

V is TRBV7-2 and J is TRBJ1-6; the match to TRBD1 covers 7 bases. The ends lost 1 base at V and 8 bases at J; junction bases unmatched: 2. The germline CDR1 and CDR2 sequences are SGHTA and FQGNSA. This CDR3 region has 14 residues. CDR3: CASSLGQGHSPLHF. The CDR3 DNA follows: TGTGCCAGCAGCTTAGGACAGGGCCATTCACCCCTCCACTTT.

This clone was observed a handful of times. CDR3 bases: TGTGCCAGCTCACCAAAGCTCCCCGAGCAGTACTTC. It encodes CASSPKLPEQYF. The chain has TRBV18 and TRBJ2-7, with no clear D. Deletions cut 2 bases from V and 6 bases from J, with 8 bases between. The CDR3 contains 12 residues. In germline, CDR1 is KGHSH, CDR2 LQKENI.

The V call is TRBV2, the J call TRBJ1-2, with 8 bases lining up with TRBD1. Germline trimming cut 6 bases from V and 5 bases from J; bases unmatched to any gene: 5. CDR3 length: 13 residues. The germline V gene has CDR1 SNHLY and CDR2 FYNNEI. The CDR3 region is CASRGTGDYGYTF. The CDR3 DNA reads as TGTGCCAGCAGGGGGACAGGCGATTATGGCTACACCTTC.

CDR3 amino acids: CASSPLLAGAAYEQYF. The CDR3 bases are TGTGCCAGCAGCCCTCTGCTAGCGGGGGCCGCCTACGAGCAGTACTTC. This sequence joins TRBV6-2 or TRBV6-3 and TRBJ2-7; 10 bases agree with TRBD2. The germline gives CDR1 MNHEY, CDR2 SVGEGT. The CDR3 has 16 amino acids. With V trimmed by 6 bases and J by 2 bases, 10 bases remained unmatched.

V gene TRBV28 combines with J gene TRBJ1-2; no firm D call. This CDR3 is 15 amino acids long. The germline V and J ends were trimmed by 3 bases and 0 bases, with 11 bases remaining between them. Germline values: CDR1 MDHEN, CDR2 SYDVKM. DNA of the CDR3: TGTGCCAGCAGTTTGTTGGCCGGAGCTAACTATGGCTACACCTTC. Protein: CASSLLAGANYGYTF.

The V call is TRBV6-5, the J call TRBJ2-3; a weak D match, TRBD2 (5 bases). The CDR3 spans 14 residues. Trimming shortened V by 7 bases and J by 0 bases, and 11 bases separated the two germline ends. From germline, CDR1 is MNHEY and CDR2 SVGAGI. This CDR3 reads CASTRRTSTDTQYF. In nucleotides, the CDR3 is TGTGCCAGCACACGGAGGACTAGCACAGATACGCAGTATTTT.

V and J are TRBV28 and TRBJ1-5; 7 bases agree with TRBD1. CDR3 size: 15 residues. Germline assignment: CDR1 MDHEN and CDR2 SYDVKM. Trimming took 6 bases from V and 5 from J; bases not matched to a gene: 10. The CDR3: CASRPATGAHQPQHF. For the CDR3, the DNA is TGTGCCAGCAGGCCGGCAACAGGGGCCCATCAGCCCCAGCATTTT.

V usage is TRBV6-1 and J usage is TRBJ2-7; the match to TRBD2 covers 10 bases. This CDR3 comprises 15 residues. V was pared by 2 bases and J by 1 base, with 2 bases of the junction left unmatched. Germline CDR1 and CDR2: MNHNS and SASEGT. In DNA, the CDR3 is TGTGCCAGCAGTGAACTAGCGGGAGAATCCTACGAGCAGTACTTC. Its translation is CASSELAGESYEQYF.

The V call is TRBV9, the J call TRBJ2-3; 12 positions agree with TRBD2. Germline CDR1 reads SGDLS; CDR2 reads YYNGEE. CDR3 length equals 19 residues. Trimming at V came to 2 bases and at J to 0 bases, leaving 10 bases not matched to a gene. The CDR3 sequence: CASSVAKPGTSGSTDTQYF. CDR3 DNA sequence: TGTGCCAGCAGCGTCGCCAAGCCCGGGACTAGCGGGAGCACAGATACGCAGTATTTT.